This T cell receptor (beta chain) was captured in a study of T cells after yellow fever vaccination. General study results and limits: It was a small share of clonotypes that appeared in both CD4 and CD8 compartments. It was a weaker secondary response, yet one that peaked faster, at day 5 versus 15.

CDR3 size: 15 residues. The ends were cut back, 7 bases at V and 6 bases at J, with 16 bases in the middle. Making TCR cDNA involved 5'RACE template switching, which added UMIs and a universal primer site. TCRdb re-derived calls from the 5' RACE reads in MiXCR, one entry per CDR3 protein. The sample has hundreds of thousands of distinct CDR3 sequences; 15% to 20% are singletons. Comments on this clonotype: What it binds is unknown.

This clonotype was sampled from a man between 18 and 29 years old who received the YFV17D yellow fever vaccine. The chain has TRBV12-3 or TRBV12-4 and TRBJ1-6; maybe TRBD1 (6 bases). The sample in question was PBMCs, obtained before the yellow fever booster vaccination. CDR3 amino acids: CASTGGGNTNSPLHF. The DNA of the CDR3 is TGTGCCAGCACGGGGGGGGGCAACACTAATTCACCCCTCCACTTT.